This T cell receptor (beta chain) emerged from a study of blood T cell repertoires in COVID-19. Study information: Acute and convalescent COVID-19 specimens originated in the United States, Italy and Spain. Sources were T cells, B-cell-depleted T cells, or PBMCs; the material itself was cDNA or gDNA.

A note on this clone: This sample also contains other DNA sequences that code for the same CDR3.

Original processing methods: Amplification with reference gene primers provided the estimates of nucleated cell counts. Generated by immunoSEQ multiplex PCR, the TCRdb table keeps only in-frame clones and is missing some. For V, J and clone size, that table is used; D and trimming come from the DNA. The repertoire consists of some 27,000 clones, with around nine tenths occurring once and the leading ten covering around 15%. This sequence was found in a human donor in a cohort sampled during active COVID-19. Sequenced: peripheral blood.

This CDR3 reads CASSLGGLNNEQFF. In DNA form, the CDR3 reads TGCGCCAGCAGCTTGGGCGGACTAAACAATGAGCAGTTCTTC. The V call is TRBV5-1, the J call TRBJ2-1; TRBD2 is a possible D gene (6 bases). The CDR3 runs 14 residues. CDR1 SGHRS and CDR2 YFSETQ come from the germline V gene. The V and J ends lost 0 bases and 5 bases respectively, with 9 bases between them.